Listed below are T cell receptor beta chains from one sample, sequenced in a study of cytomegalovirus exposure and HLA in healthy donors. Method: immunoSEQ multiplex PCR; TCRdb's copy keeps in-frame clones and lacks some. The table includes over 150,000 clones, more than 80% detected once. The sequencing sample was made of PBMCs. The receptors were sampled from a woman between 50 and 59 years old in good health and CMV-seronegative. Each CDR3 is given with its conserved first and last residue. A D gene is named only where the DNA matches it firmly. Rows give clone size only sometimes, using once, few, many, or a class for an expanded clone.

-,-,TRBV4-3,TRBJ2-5,CASSPSGYTQETQYF,TGCGCCAGCAGCCCCAGCGGGTATACGCAAGAGACCCAGTACTTC
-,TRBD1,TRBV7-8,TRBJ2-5,CASSLKMGQLEETQYF,TGTGCCAGCAGCTTGAAAATGGGACAGTTAGAAGAGACCCAGTACTTC
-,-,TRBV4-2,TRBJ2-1,CASSQAAPGDGRSEQFF,TGTGCCAGCAGCCAAGCGGCGCCGGGGGACGGCAGGTCTGAGCAGTTCTTC
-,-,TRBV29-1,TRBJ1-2,CSVDQGYGYTF,TGCAGCGTTGACCAGGGGTATGGCTACACCTTC
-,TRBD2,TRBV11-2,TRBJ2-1,CASSLPGRGGQGEQFF,TGTGCCAGCAGCTTGCCAGGGCGGGGGGGCCAGGGTGAGCAGTTCTTC
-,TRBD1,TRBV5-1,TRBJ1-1,CASSSGGTGDTEAFF,TGCGCCAGCAGCTCGGGCGGAACAGGGGACACTGAAGCTTTCTTT
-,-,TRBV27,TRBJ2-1,CASSSGLSSYNEQFF,TGTGCCAGCAGTTCGGGACTGAGCTCCTACAATGAGCAGTTCTTC
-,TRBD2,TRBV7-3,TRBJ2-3,CASSLTGTSGATSTDTQYF,TGTGCCAGCAGCTTAACAGGGACTAGCGGGGCGACGAGCACAGATACGCAGTATTTT
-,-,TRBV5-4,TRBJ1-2,CASSLSEGGGYTF,TGTGCCAGCAGCTTGAGCGAAGGGGGTGGCTACACCTTC
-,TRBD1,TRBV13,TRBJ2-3,CASSWGQGGTDTQYF,TGTGCCAGCAGCTGGGGACAGGGGGGGACAGATACGCAGTATTTT
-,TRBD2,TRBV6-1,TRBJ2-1,CASRSGGGSGNEQFF,TGTGCCAGCAGATCTGGGGGAGGGTCAGGCAATGAGCAGTTCTTC
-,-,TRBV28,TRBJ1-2,CASSPGTSDQYGYTF,TGTGCCAGCAGCCCAGGGACTTCGGACCAATATGGCTACACCTTC
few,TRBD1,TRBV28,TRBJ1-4,CASRSGQGLANEKLFF,TGTGCCAGCAGATCTGGACAGGGGCTGGCTAATGAAAAACTGTTTTTT
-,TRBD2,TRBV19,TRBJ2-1,CASSPGAGGSYNEQFF,TGTGCCAGTAGTCCCGGCGCGGGAGGCTCCTACAATGAGCAGTTCTTC
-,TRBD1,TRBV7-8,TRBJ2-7,CASSLAVGQGGNEQYF,TGTGCCAGCAGCTTAGCCGTAGGACAGGGGGGGAACGAGCAGTACTTC
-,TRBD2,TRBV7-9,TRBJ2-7,CASSPWTSGAVSYEQYF,TGTGCCAGCAGCCCTTGGACTAGCGGGGCAGTCTCCTACGAGCAGTACTTC
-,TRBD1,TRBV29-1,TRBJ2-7,CSVGGYRGRYEQYF,TGCAGCGTTGGGGGGTACAGGGGGAGGTACGAGCAGTACTTC
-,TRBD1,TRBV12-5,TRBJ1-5,CASGLGQGNFQPQHF,TGTGCTAGTGGTTTGGGACAGGGTAATTTTCAGCCCCAGCATTTT
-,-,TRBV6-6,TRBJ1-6,CASSSLTGPNSPLHF,TGTGCCAGCAGTTCCTTGACAGGCCCTAATTCACCCCTCCACTTT
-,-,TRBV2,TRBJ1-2,CASSEAPGCTF,TGTGCCAGCAGTGAAGCCCCAGGTTGCACCTTC
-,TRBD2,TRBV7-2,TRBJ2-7,CASSSRSGSPSYEQYF,TGTGCCAGCAGCTCCCGGAGCGGGAGCCCCTCCTACGAGCAGTACTTC
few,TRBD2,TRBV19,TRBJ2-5,CASSLYGAGEQYF,TGTGCCAGTAGTCTATACGGGGCGGGGGAGCAGTACTTC
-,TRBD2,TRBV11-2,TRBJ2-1,CASSPSGGYVNEQFF,TGTGCCAGCAGCCCTAGCGGGGGTTACGTTAATGAGCAGTTCTTC